This T cell receptor (beta chain) was found in a study of blood T cell repertoires in COVID-19. Authors' methods: Amplified reference gene primers provided the basis for estimating nucleated cell counts. TCRdb's table, derived via immunoSEQ multiplex PCR, lists solely in-frame clones and lacks some. Clonal size and the V and J genes are those of that table, whereas D and trimming came from the DNA. The sample has approximately 49,000 clones, 84% seen once. Germline loops: CDR1 MNHNS, CDR2 SASEGT. This CDR3 region has 16 residues. Unmatched junction bases numbered 1, after V lost 0 bases and J lost 2 bases. This clone appeared a few times. Distinct nucleotide sequences in the sample also encode this CDR3.

This TCR came from a man aged 50 to 59 with acute or convalescent COVID-19. The sequencing input was peripheral blood. The chain couples TRBV6-1 to TRBJ1-5, with 10 bases identical to TRBD1. The CDR3 sequence: CASSEAGTGGNQPQHF. DNA of the CDR3: TGTGCCAGCAGTGAAGCTGGGACAGGGGGCAATCAGCCCCAGCATTTT.